The 18 T cell receptor beta chains below come from one sample, sequenced in a study of blood T cells in healthy people across ages. With a J-beta primer mix and a sample-barcoded 5' primer, a second PCR ran about 6 to 11 cycles. TCRdb reprocessed the 5' RACE reads with MiXCR, giving one entry per CDR3 protein. The sample lists 1.5 million to 2 million distinct CDR3 sequences; over 25% were seen once. The specimen sequenced was blood. The receptor source for this set is a woman younger than 45 in good health.

This clonotype was detected many times. This chain links TRBV27 with TRBJ2-4, with D possibly being TRBD1 (7 bases). V shed 6 bases and J shed 6 bases, with 15 bases lying between them. Germline CDR1 MNHEY, CDR2 SMNVEV (reference sequence). The CDR3 is 14 amino acids. The CDR3 protein is CASRQGTAGNIQYF. The DNA of the CDR3 is TGTGCCAGCAGACAGGGGACTGCCGGAAACATTCAGTACTTC.

The CDR3 protein is CASSRGADNSPLHF. The CDR3 nucleotides are TGCGCCAGCAGCCGGGGGGCGGATAATTCACCCCTCCACTTT. The chain recombines TRBV5-1 with TRBJ1-6; D is possibly TRBD1 (6 bases). CDR1 is SGHRS and CDR2 is YFSETQ in the germline V gene. V was shortened by 4 bases and J by 5 bases, with 10 bases between the two germline ends. This CDR3 contains 14 residues.

The table lists this clonotype with many counts. V and J are TRBV12-3 or TRBV12-4 and TRBJ2-5, with D perhaps matching TRBD2 (6 bases). Between the trimmed V and J ends, which lost 6 bases and 7 bases, there was a span of 24 bases. The CDR3 runs 16 residues. The CDR3 DNA is TGTGCCAGCAGCCGCCGGCGCGGGACCTCAGGAGGGACCCAGTACTTC. Its protein is CASSRRRGTSGGTQYF.

This clonotype turned up a few times. The CDR3 bases are TGTGCCAGCAGCCCGCTAGCGGGAGTCAGAGATACGCAGTATTTT. Amino acid sequence: CASSPLAGVRDTQYF. This chain links TRBV14 with TRBJ2-3; TRBD2 agrees at 10 bases. This CDR3 contains 15 residues. Germline loops: CDR1 SGHDN, CDR2 FVKESK. The ends lost 4 bases at V and 5 bases at J; junction bases unmatched: 6.

At least ten counts were recorded for this clonotype. V is TRBV7-3 and J is TRBJ1-2; possible D gene TRBD1, 5 bases. The CDR3 contains 11 residues. V was trimmed by 4 bases and J by 11 bases, leaving 11 bases between them. Germline CDR1 is SGHTA and CDR2 is FQGTGA. The CDR3 sequence is CASSSGGAYTF. The CDR3 coding sequence is TGTGCCAGCAGCTCAGGAGGGGCGTACACCTTC.

This clonotype was counted only a few times. V gene TRBV12-5 combines with J gene TRBJ2-7; D is possibly TRBD2 (5 bases). CDR3 size: 15 residues. The germline V gene encodes CDR1 LGHNT and CDR2 FRNRAP. V was clipped by 7 bases and J by 5 bases, with 21 bases between them. As DNA, the CDR3 is TGTGCTAGTGCCTTCACAGCAATAAACGGGGACGAGCAGTACTTC. Translating gives CASAFTAINGDEQYF.

This clonotype has just a few counts. The gene calls are TRBV11-2 and TRBJ1-4; D is possibly TRBD1 (6 bases). Germline V gives CDR1 SGHAT, CDR2 FQNNGV. The length of the CDR3 is 18 residues. Trimming shortened V by 6 bases and J by 7 bases, and 27 bases separated the two germline ends. This CDR3 is CASRALRAGPLGGEKLFF. CDR3 in DNA: TGTGCCAGCAGGGCCCTGAGGGCAGGGCCATTAGGGGGTGAAAAACTGTTTTTT.

V is TRBV7-2 and J is TRBJ2-3; D unclear. The ends were cut back, 1 base at V and 2 bases at J, with 7 bases in the middle. Per the germline V gene, CDR1 is SGHTA and CDR2 is FQGNSA. The CDR3 is 14 amino acids. CDR3 coding DNA: TGTGCCAGCAGCTTAGGACCGGCCACAGATACGCAGTATTTT. Encoded protein: CASSLGPATDTQYF.

V is TRBV7-9 and J is TRBJ2-1; D may be TRBD1 (6 bases). This CDR3 has 15 amino acids. CDR1 is SEHNR, CDR2 FQNEAQ, per germline (reference sequence). Trimming took 4 bases from V and 7 from J, leaving 17 bases between them. This chain's CDR3 is CASSYTGQGRNEQFF. The CDR3 nucleotides are TGTGCCAGCAGCTATACGGGACAAGGTAGGAATGAGCAGTTCTTC.

This clonotype was counted between two and nine times. The chain couples TRBV20-1 to TRBJ2-1; TRBD2 agrees at 10 bases. In germline, CDR1 is DFQATT, CDR2 SNEGSKA (reference sequence). The CDR3 runs 15 residues. Unmatched junction bases numbered 9, after V lost 1 base and J lost 9 bases. CDR3 loop: CSARGILAGAIEQFF. CDR3 coding DNA: TGCAGTGCTAGAGGTATCCTAGCGGGAGCGATTGAGCAGTTCTTC.

This chain joins TRBV10-3 and TRBJ2-1, with 11 bases that match TRBD1. Germline V gives CDR1 ENHRY, CDR2 SYGVKD. This CDR3 is built from 15 residues. After removal of 6 bases from V and 7 bases from J, the junction contained 8 bases not matched to a gene. In DNA form, the CDR3 reads TGTGCCATCAGCAACCGGGACAGGGGGGCGAATGAGCAGTTCTTC. Amino acid sequence: CAISNRDRGANEQFF.

This clonotype turned up a few times. The chain couples TRBV11-3 to TRBJ2-2, with D possibly matching TRBD2 (6 bases). Germline CDR1 and CDR2: SGHNT and YENEEA. V dropped 1 base and J dropped 1 base, with 7 bases sitting between them. The CDR3 contains 15 residues. The CDR3 region is CASSLGGENTGELFF. For the CDR3, the DNA is TGTGCCAGCAGCTTAGGCGGGGAGAACACCGGGGAGCTGTTTTTT.

This clonotype was found a few times. The chain couples TRBV12-5 to TRBJ2-2, with 8 bases identical to TRBD1. From germline, CDR1 is LGHNT and CDR2 FRNRAP. Trimming at V came to 4 bases and at J to 2 bases, leaving 12 bases not matched to a gene. CDR3 size: 18 residues. CDR3 protein: CASGSPTGTGSNTGELFF. The CDR3 DNA reads TGTGCTAGTGGTTCCCCTACCGGGACAGGCTCAAACACCGGGGAGCTGTTTTTT.

This clonotype appeared a few times. The V call is TRBV3-1, the J call TRBJ2-7; no firm D call. Germline CDR1 reads LGHDT; CDR2 reads YNNKEL (reference sequence). CDR3 length: 12 amino acids. V was cut by 0 bases and J by 9 bases, with 9 bases left in between. The CDR3 reads CASSQEGNVQYF. CDR3 DNA sequence: TGTGCCAGCAGCCAAGAAGGAAACGTGCAGTACTTC.

This clonotype has only a few counts. A junction boundary mismatches the germline segment, possibly from a read error. V gene TRBV6-6 combines with J gene TRBJ2-3; perhaps D is TRBD1 or TRBD2 (5 bases each). The CDR3 contains 16 residues. Germline V gene lookup returns CDR1 MNHNY and CDR2 SVGAGI (reference sequence). In DNA, the CDR3 is TGTGCCAGCAGTTCAGCAAGGGACCGAGGCACAGATACGCGGTATTTT. Protein: CASSSARDRGTDTRYF.

The rearrangement joins TRBV5-1 to TRBJ1-5; D is perhaps TRBD1 (6 bases). Germline lookup yields CDR1 SGHRS and CDR2 YFSETQ. The CDR3 has 15 amino acids. Trimming removed 3 bases at V and 4 bases at J, with 14 bases between. CDR3 in amino acids: CASSWEGEPNQPQHF. CDR3 nucleotides: TGCGCCAGCAGCTGGGAGGGGGAACCGAATCAGCCCCAGCATTTT.

As to this clonotype: A much larger clone is a single base away; this may be a read error. The CDR3 here is CASSPSPGGLRTHPGDTQYF. Written as DNA, the CDR3 is TGTGCCAGCAGTCCATCCCCAGGGGGCCTCCGTACCCACCCTGGAGATACGCAGTATTTT. The chain links TRBV12-3 or TRBV12-4 to TRBJ2-3; TRBD1 matches at 8 bases. The J segment lost 5 bases and the V segment lost 5 bases, leaving 24 bases of the junction unmatched. The CDR3 contains 20 residues.

This chain joins TRBV7-9 and TRBJ2-1; 8 nucleotides align to TRBD1. The germline gives CDR1 SEHNR, CDR2 FQNEAQ (reference sequence). This CDR3 comprises 15 residues. V shed 6 bases, J shed 9 bases, and the junction held 13 bases outside the gene matches. The CDR3 nucleotides read TGTGCCAGCAGGCCGGGACAGGACCGATGGGGTGAGCAGTTCTTC. Translating gives CASRPGQDRWGEQFF.